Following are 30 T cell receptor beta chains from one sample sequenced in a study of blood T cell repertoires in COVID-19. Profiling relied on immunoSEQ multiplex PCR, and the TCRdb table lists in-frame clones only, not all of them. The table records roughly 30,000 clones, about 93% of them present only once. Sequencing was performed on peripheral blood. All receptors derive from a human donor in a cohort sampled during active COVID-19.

The CDR3 DNA sequence: TGCGCCAGCAGCCCTTATCGACAGGAGGCAACAACATTTAATTCACCCCTCCACTTT. It codes for CASSPYRQEATTFNSPLHF. The chain links TRBV5-1 to TRBJ1-6; TRBD1 might be the D (6 bases). CDR1 is SGHRS and CDR2 is YFSETQ in the germline V gene. This CDR3 comprises 19 residues. Trimming pared 4 bases from V and 6 bases from J, leaving 26 bases between. Using reference TRBV5-1 and TRBJ1-6 for the parts outside the CDR3, the full variable domain is KAGVTQTPRYLIKTRGQQVTLSCSPISGHRSVSWYQQTPGQGLQFLFEYFSETQRNKGNFPGRFSGRQFSNSRSEMNVSTLELGDSALYLCASSPYRQEATTFNSPLHFGNGTRLTVT.

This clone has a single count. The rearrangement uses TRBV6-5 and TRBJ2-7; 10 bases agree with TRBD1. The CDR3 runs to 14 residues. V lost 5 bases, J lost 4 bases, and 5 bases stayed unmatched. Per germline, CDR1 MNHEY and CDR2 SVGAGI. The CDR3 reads CASSRTGQGYEQYF. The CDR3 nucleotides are TGTGCCAGCAGTCGCACGGGACAGGGGTACGAGCAGTACTTC.

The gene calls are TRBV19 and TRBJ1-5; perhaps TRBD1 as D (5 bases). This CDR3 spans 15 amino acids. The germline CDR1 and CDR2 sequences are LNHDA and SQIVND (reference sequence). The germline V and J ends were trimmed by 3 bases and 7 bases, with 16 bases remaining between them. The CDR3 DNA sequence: TGTGCCAGTAGTATGGGACTCCTTGGGGACCAGCCCCAGCATTTT. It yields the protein CASSMGLLGDQPQHF.

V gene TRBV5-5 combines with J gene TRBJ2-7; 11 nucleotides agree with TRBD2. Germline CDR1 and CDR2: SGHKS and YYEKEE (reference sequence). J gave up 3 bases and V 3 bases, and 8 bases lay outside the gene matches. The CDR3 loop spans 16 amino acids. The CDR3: CASSSLLTSGNYEQYF. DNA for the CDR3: TGTGCCAGCAGCTCCTTGTTGACTAGCGGGAACTACGAGCAGTACTTC.

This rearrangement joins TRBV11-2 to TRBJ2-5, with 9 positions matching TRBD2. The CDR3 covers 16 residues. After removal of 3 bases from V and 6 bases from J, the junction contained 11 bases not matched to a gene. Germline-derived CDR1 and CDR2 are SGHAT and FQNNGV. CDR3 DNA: TGTGCCAGCAGCTTCTCGCGGGGGGGCAATATAAAGACCCAGTACTTC. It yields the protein CASSFSRGGNIKTQYF.

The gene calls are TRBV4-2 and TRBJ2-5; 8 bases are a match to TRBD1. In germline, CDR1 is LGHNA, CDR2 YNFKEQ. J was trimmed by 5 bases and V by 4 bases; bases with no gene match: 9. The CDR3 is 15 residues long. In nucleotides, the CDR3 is TGTGCCAGCAGCCTCGGACAGGGAAGACGGGAGACCCAGTACTTC. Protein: CASSLGQGRRETQYF.

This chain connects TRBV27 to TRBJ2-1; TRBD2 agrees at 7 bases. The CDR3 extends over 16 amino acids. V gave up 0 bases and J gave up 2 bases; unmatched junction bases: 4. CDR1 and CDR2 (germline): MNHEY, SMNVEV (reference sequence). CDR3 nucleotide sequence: TGTGCCAGCAGTTTATCGGCGGGAGAGACCTACAATGAGCAGTTCTTC. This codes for CASSLSAGETYNEQFF.

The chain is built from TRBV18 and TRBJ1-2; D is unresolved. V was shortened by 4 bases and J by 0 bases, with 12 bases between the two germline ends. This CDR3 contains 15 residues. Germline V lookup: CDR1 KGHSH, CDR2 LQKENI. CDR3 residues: CASSLLDMTNYGYTF. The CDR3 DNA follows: TGTGCCAGCTCACTACTAGACATGACTAACTATGGCTACACCTTC.

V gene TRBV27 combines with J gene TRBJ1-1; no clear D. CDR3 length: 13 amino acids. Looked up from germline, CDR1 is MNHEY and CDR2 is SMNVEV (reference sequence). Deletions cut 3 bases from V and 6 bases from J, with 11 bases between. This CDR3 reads CASSFWAGAEAFF. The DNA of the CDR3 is TGTGCCAGCAGTTTTTGGGCAGGCGCTGAAGCTTTCTTT.

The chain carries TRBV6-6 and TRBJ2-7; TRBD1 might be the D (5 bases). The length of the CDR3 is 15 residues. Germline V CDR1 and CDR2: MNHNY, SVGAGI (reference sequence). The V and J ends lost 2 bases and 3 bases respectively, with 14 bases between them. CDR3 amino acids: CASSYAPRQNYEQYF. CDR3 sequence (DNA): TGTGCCAGCAGTTACGCACCGCGACAGAACTACGAGCAGTACTTC.

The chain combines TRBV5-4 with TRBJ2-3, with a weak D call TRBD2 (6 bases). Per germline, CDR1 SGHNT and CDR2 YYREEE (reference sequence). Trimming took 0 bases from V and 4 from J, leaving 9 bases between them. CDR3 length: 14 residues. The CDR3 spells CASSLGSGADTQYF. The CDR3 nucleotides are TGTGCCAGCAGCTTGGGGTCGGGGGCAGATACGCAGTATTTT.

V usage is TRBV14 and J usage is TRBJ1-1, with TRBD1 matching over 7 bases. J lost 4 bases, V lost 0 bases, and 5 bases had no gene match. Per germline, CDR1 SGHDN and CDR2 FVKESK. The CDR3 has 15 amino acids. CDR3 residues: CASSQDSGQVTEAFF. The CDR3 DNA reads TGTGCCAGCAGCCAAGATTCCGGACAGGTCACTGAAGCTTTCTTT.

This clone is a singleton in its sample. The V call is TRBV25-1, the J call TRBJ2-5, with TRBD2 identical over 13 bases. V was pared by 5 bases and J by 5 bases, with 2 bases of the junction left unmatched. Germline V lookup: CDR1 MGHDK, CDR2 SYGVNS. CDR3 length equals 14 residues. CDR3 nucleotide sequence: TGTGCCAGCAGTACGGGACTAGCGGGGGAGACCCAGTACTTC. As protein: CASSTGLAGETQYF.

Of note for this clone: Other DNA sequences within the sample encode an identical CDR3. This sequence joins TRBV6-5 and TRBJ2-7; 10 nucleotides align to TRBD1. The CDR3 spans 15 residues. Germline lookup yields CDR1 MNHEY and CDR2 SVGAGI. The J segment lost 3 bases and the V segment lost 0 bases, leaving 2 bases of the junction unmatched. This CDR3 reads CASSYSGDRGYEQYF. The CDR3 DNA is TGTGCCAGCAGTTACTCTGGGGACAGGGGCTACGAGCAGTACTTC.

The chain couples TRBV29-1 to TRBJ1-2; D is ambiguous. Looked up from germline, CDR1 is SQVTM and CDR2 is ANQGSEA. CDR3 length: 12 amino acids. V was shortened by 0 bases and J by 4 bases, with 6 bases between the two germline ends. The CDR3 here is CSVEDRGYGYTF. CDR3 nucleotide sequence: TGCAGCGTTGAAGACAGAGGCTATGGCTACACCTTC.

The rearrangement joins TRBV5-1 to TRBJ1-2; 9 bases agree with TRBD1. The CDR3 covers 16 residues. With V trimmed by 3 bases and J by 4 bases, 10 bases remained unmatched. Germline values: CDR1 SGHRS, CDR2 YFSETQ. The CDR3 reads CASSWGDRDGGYGYTF. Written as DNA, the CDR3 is TGCGCCAGCAGCTGGGGGGACAGGGACGGCGGCTATGGCTACACCTTC.

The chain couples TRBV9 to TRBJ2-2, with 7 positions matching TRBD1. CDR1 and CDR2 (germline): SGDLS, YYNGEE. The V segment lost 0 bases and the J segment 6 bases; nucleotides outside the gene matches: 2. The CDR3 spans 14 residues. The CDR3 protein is CASSVERGPGELFF. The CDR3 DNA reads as TGTGCCAGCAGCGTAGAAAGGGGGCCCGGGGAGCTGTTTTTT.

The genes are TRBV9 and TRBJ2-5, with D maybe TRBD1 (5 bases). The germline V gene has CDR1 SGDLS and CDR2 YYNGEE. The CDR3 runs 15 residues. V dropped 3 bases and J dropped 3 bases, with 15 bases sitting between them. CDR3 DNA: TGTGCCAGCAGCGCCCTAAGTGGGGCGGAAGAGACCCAGTACTTC. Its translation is CASSALSGAEETQYF.

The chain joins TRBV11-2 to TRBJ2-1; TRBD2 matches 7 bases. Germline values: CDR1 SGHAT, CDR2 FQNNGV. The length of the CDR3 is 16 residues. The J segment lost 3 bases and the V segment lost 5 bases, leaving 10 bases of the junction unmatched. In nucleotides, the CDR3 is TGTGCCAGCAGCACCCCCCTAGCGGCTAACTACAATGAGCAGTTCTTC. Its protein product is CASSTPLAANYNEQFF.

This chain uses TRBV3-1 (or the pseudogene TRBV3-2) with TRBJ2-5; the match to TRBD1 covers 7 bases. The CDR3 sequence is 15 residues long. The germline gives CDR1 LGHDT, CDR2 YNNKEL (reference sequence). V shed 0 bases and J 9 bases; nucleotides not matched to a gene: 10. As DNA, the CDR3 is TGTGCCAGCAGCCAAGATTCTATACCAGGGGGTCCCCAGTACTTC. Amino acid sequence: CASSQDSIPGGPQYF.

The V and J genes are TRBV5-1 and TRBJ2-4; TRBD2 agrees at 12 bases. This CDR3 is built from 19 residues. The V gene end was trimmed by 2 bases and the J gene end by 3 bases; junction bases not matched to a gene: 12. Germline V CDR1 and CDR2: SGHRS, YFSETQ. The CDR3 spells CASSFFPSGRAGVKNIQYF. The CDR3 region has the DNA TGCGCCAGCAGCTTCTTCCCTAGCGGGAGGGCGGGAGTCAAAAACATTCAGTACTTC. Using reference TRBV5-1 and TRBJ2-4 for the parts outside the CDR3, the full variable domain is KAGVTQTPRYLIKTRGQQVTLSCSPISGHRSVSWYQQTPGQGLQFLFEYFSETQRNKGNFPGRFSGRQFSNSRSEMNVSTLELGDSALYLCASSFFPSGRAGVKNIQYFGAGTRLSVL.

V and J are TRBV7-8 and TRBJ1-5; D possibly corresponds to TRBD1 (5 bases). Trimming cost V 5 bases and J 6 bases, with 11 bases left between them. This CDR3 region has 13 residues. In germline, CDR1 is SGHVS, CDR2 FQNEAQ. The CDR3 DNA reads TGTGCCAGCAGCGTAGACAGAAGTCAGCCCCAGCATTTT. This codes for CASSVDRSQPQHF.

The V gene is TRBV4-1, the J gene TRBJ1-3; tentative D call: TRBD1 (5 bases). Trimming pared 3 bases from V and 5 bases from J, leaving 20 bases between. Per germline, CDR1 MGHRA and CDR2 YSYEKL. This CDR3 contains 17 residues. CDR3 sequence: CASSQAFGRVGRNTIYF. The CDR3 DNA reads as TGCGCCAGCAGCCAGGCCTTCGGCAGGGTTGGAAGAAACACCATATATTTT.

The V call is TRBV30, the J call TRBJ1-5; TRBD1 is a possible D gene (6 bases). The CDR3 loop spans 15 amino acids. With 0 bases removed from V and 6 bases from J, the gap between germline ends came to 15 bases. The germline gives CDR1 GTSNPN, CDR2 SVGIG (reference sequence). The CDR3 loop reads CAWSVQGALGQPQHF. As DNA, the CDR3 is TGTGCCTGGAGTGTACAGGGCGCACTTGGTCAGCCCCAGCATTTT.

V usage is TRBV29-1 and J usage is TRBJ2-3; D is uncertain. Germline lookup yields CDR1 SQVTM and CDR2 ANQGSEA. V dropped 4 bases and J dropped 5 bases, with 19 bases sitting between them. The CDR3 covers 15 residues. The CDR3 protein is CSVGGSGFFIDTQYF. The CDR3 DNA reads TGCAGCGTTGGCGGCTCCGGGTTTTTCATAGATACGCAGTATTTT.

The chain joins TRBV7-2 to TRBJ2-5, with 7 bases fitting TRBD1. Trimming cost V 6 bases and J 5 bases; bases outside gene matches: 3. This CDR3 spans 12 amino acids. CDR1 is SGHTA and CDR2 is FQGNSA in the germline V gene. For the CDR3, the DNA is TGTGCCAGCAGTTTCAGGGGGGAGACCCAGTACTTC. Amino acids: CASSFRGETQYF.

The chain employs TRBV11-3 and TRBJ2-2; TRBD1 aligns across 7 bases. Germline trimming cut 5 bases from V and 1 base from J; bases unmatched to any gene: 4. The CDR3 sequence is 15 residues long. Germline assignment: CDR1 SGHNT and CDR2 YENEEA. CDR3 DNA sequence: TGTGCCAGCAGCACCCGACAGGGGAACACCGGGGAGCTGTTTTTT. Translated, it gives CASSTRQGNTGELFF. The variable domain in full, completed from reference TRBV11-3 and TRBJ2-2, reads EAGVVQSPRYKIIEKKQPVAFWCNPISGHNTLYWYLQNLGQGPELLIRYENEEAVDDSQLPKDRFSAERLKGVDSTLKIQPAELGDSAVYLCASSTRQGNTGELFFGEGSRLTVL.

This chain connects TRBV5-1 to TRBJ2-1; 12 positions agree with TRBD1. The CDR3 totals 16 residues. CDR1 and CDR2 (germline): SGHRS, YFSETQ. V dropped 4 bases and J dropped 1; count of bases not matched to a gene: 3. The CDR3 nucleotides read TGCGCCAGCAGCCCGGGACAGGGGGCTTCCTACAATGAGCAGTTCTTC. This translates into CASSPGQGASYNEQFF.

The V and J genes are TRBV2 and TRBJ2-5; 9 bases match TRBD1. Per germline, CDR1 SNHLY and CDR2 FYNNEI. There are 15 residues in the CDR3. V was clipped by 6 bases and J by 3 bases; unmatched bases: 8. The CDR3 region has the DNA TGTGCCAGCAGGGGGGACAGGACAGGGGAAGAGACCCAGTACTTC. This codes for CASRGDRTGEETQYF.

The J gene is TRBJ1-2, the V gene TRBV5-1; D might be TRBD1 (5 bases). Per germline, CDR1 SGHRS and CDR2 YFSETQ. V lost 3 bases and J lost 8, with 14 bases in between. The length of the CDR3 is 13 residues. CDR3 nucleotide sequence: TGCGCCAGCAGCTCGGACGGGGCGGGGGGCTACACCTTC. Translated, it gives CASSSDGAGGYTF.